A single sample is the source of the 2 T cell receptor beta chains below, sequenced in a study of OX40 agonist ivuxolimab in advanced cancers. TCRdb's table, derived via immunoSEQ multiplex PCR, lists solely in-frame clones and lacks some. The profile covers about 54,000 clones, with approximately 84% appearing a single time and approximately 1.2% taken by the ten largest. The sequencing used CD4+ or CD8+ T cells sorted from blood, collected in a trial of the OX40 agonist ivuxolimab. These receptors all come from an adult with an advanced solid tumor such as melanoma, head and neck, liver or kidney cancer.

This chain uses TRBV6-1 with TRBJ1-2; D possibly corresponds to TRBD1 (5 bases). The V gene's germline CDR1 is MNHNS and CDR2 SASEGT. V was clipped by 7 bases and J by 6 bases, with 21 bases between them. This CDR3 has 15 residues. The CDR3 DNA sequence: TGTGCCAGCACCCGAACCGAGACAGATTCGGATGGCTACACCTTC. Protein product: CASTRTETDSDGYTF.

The V call is TRBV20-1, the J call TRBJ1-2; D unresolved. The CDR3 is 11 residues long. The germline V and J ends were trimmed by 2 bases and 6 bases, with 7 bases remaining between them. The germline V gene has CDR1 DFQATT and CDR2 SNEGSKA (reference sequence). The CDR3 DNA reads TGCAGTGCTAGACTTGGGGATGGCTACACCTTC. Residues: CSARLGDGYTF.